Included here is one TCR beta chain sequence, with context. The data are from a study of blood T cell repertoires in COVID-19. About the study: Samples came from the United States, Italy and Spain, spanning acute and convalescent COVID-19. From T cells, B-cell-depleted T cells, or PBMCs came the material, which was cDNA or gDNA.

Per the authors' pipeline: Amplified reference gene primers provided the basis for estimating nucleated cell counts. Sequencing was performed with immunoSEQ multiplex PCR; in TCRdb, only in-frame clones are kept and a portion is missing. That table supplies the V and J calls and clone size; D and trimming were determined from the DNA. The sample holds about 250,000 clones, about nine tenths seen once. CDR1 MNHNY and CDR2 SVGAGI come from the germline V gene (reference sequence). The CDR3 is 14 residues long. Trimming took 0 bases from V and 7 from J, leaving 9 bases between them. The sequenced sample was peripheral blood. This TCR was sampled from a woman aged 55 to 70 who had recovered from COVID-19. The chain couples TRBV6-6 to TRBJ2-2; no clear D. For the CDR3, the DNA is TGTGCCAGCAGTTACTCGGGCCCAGTCGGGGAGCTGTTTTTT. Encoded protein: CASSYSGPVGELFF.